Each of the 24 T cell receptor beta chains below was sequenced from the same sample in a study of T-cell reconstitution after alpha-beta-depleted transplantation in children. The TCRbeta library was prepared with unique molecular identifiers. TCRdb independently ran MiXCR on the PCR reads; one entry per CDR3 protein. The table shows a few hundred thousand distinct CDR3 sequences, with over 9.5% occurring only once. Sequencing was performed on PBMCs from the stem cell graft donor, taken from the stem cell graft. These receptors originate from a human donor who donated a stem cell graft to a child with SCID.

This clonotype has a count of ten or more. The chain combines TRBV15 with TRBJ1-1; 8 positions agree with TRBD1. The CDR3 is 15 residues long. Unmatched junction bases numbered 5, after V lost 5 bases and J lost 0 bases. CDR1 and CDR2 (germline): LNHNV, YYDKDF (reference sequence). The CDR3 DNA follows: TGTGCCACCAGCGCCCGACAGGGGTTGAACACTGAAGCTTTCTTT. Protein: CATSARQGLNTEAFF.

This clonotype was seen ten or more times. V gene TRBV20-1 combines with J gene TRBJ1-2, with D unresolved. CDR3 size: 13 residues. V lost 1 base and J lost 8, with 14 bases in between. Germline assignment: CDR1 DFQATT and CDR2 SNEGSKA (reference sequence). The CDR3 here is CSARVGSSGGYTF. The CDR3 DNA follows: TGCAGTGCTAGAGTAGGCTCTTCAGGCGGCTACACCTTC.

This clonotype has a count of ten or more. V is TRBV5-1 and J is TRBJ1-1; no firm D call. The CDR3 loop spans 13 amino acids. In germline, CDR1 is SGHRS, CDR2 YFSETQ. The V end was cut by 2 bases, the J end by 4 bases, with 9 bases between. The CDR3 DNA reads TGCGCCAGCAGCTTTGACGGCGTCACTGAAGCTTTCTTT. It translates to CASSFDGVTEAFF.

A few counts support this clonotype. The chain links TRBV20-1 to TRBJ1-1, with no clear D. The germline V gene has CDR1 DFQATT and CDR2 SNEGSKA (reference sequence). This CDR3 is built from 13 residues. The V and J ends lost 3 bases and 3 bases respectively, with 11 bases between them. The CDR3 sequence: CSASWVLDTEAFF. The DNA for the CDR3 is TGCAGTGCTAGTTGGGTGCTGGACACTGAAGCTTTCTTT.

This clonotype was detected many times. This chain uses TRBV3-1 with TRBJ2-3; TRBD2 matches at 11 bases. V lost 2 bases, J lost 5 bases, and 6 bases stayed unmatched. CDR1 is LGHDT and CDR2 is YNNKEL in the germline V gene (reference sequence). This CDR3 spans 16 amino acids. Here the CDR3 reads CASSQLAGGNGDTQYF. CDR3 nucleotide sequence: TGTGCCAGCAGCCAACTAGCGGGGGGCAATGGAGATACGCAGTATTTT.

This clonotype was seen repeatedly, ten times or more. This chain uses TRBV20-1 with TRBJ2-1; tentative D call: TRBD1 (7 bases). Germline CDR1 and CDR2: DFQATT and SNEGSKA (reference sequence). The CDR3 contains 14 residues. With 5 bases removed from V and 4 bases from J, the gap between germline ends came to 15 bases. The chain's CDR3 is CSAAGQPRYNEQFF. In nucleotides, the CDR3 is TGCAGTGCTGCGGGACAGCCGAGGTACAATGAGCAGTTCTTC.

This clonotype was counted ten times or more. The J gene is TRBJ2-3, the V gene TRBV12-3 or TRBV12-4; no clear D gene. This CDR3 spans 11 amino acids. The ends were cut back, 8 bases at V and 11 bases at J, with 14 bases in the middle. The CDR3 here is CASGEYYRQYF. The CDR3 DNA reads as TGTGCCAGCGGGGAATATTATCGGCAGTATTTT.

Ten or more counts support this clonotype. The rearrangement uses TRBV5-1 and TRBJ1-1; D not certain. The CDR3 sequence is 13 residues long. The V gene's germline CDR1 is SGHRS and CDR2 YFSETQ. V shed 0 bases and J shed 6 bases, with 9 bases lying between them. The CDR3 loop reads CASSLASPAEAFF. The CDR3 DNA reads TGCGCCAGCAGCTTGGCCAGTCCGGCTGAAGCTTTCTTT.

The V gene is TRBV12-3 or TRBV12-4, the J gene TRBJ2-7, with D perhaps given as TRBD1 or TRBD2 (5 bases each). The V gene lost 5 bases and the J gene lost 9 bases, with 17 bases spanning the gap. The CDR3 runs to 13 residues. CDR3 nucleotides: TGTGCCAGCAGTCCTAGGGACGGTCTGGGGCAGTACTTC. Translated, it gives CASSPRDGLGQYF.

This clonotype showed up many times. The rearrangement links TRBV7-2 to TRBJ2-2, with D possibly matching TRBD1 (6 bases). The CDR3 totals 14 residues. CDR1 and CDR2 (germline): SGHTA, FQGNSA. V was clipped by 3 bases and J by 5 bases, with 10 bases between them. CDR3 protein: CASSFQGLTGELFF. Here the CDR3 DNA reads TGTGCCAGCAGCTTTCAGGGGTTGACCGGGGAGCTGTTTTTT.

This clonotype showed up many times. This chain links TRBV7-3 with TRBJ2-4; D possibly matches TRBD1 or TRBD2 (5 bases each). Between the trimmed V and J ends, which lost 4 bases and 9 bases, there was a span of 13 bases. CDR1 SGHTA and CDR2 FQGTGA come from the germline V gene. The CDR3 contains 13 residues. The CDR3 loop is CASSYHPGTIQYF. In DNA form, the CDR3 reads TGTGCCAGCAGCTATCATCCCGGGACCATTCAGTACTTC.

Only a few counts were recorded for this clonotype. The chain has TRBV7-2 and TRBJ2-3, with TRBD1 as a possible D gene (6 bases). Germline V gene lookup returns CDR1 SGHTA and CDR2 FQGNSA. The CDR3 runs to 15 residues. The V end was cut by 5 bases, the J end by 0 bases, with 12 bases between. Written as DNA, the CDR3 is TGTGCCAGCAGCCCCTGGACAGCTAGCACAGATACGCAGTATTTT. This gives the protein CASSPWTASTDTQYF.

This clonotype was detected many times. V and J are TRBV28 and TRBJ1-6; tentatively, D is TRBD1 (5 bases). Germline lookup yields CDR1 MDHEN and CDR2 SYDVKM. Trimming pared 4 bases from V and 7 bases from J, leaving 8 bases between. This CDR3 is built from 13 residues. The CDR3 region has the DNA TGTGCCAGCAGTTCTTGGGGCAATTCACCCCTCCACTTT. It encodes CASSSWGNSPLHF.

Ten or more counts support this clonotype. The J gene is TRBJ2-3, the V gene TRBV7-3, with 7 bases that match TRBD1. Germline lookup yields CDR1 SGHTA and CDR2 FQGTGA. This CDR3 spans 13 amino acids. Germline trimming cut 10 bases from V and 1 base from J; bases unmatched to any gene: 5. DNA for the CDR3: TGTGCCACCAGAGGACAGGGCACAGATACGCAGTATTTT. This gives the protein CATRGQGTDTQYF.

In its sample, this clonotype was seen many times. The DNA for the CDR3 is TGTGCCAGCAGCTTAGCACCAGGAATCCAATACGAGCAGTACTTC. Translation gives CASSLAPGIQYEQYF. The rearrangement links TRBV7-7 to TRBJ2-7; no firm D call. V was trimmed by 0 bases and J by 4 bases, leaving 13 bases between them. This CDR3 region has 15 residues. The germline gives CDR1 SSHAT, CDR2 FNYEAQ (reference sequence).

This clonotype was recorded a few times. The rearrangement joins TRBV5-1 to TRBJ1-5, with 8 bases identical to TRBD1. This CDR3 is 15 amino acids long. Looked up from germline, CDR1 is SGHRS and CDR2 is YFSETQ. Trimming at V came to 7 bases and at J to 9 bases, leaving 15 bases not matched to a gene. The CDR3 sequence is CASHRGSPPGGPQHF. As DNA, the CDR3 is TGCGCCAGCCACAGGGGGTCCCCACCGGGAGGGCCCCAGCATTTT. Complete variable domain (other parts from reference TRBV5-1 and TRBJ1-5): KAGVTQTPRYLIKTRGQQVTLSCSPISGHRSVSWYQQTPGQGLQFLFEYFSETQRNKGNFPGRFSGRQFSNSRSEMNVSTLELGDSALYLCASHRGSPPGGPQHFGDGTRLSIL.

This clonotype was seen many times. The J gene is TRBJ2-1, the V gene TRBV5-1; D is perhaps TRBD1 (7 bases). V was clipped by 0 bases and J by 2 bases, with 12 bases between them. This CDR3 has 16 amino acids. Germline V gene lookup returns CDR1 SGHRS and CDR2 YFSETQ. The CDR3 protein is CASSLGAGGTYNEQFF. CDR3 bases: TGCGCCAGCAGCTTGGGGGCAGGGGGGACCTACAATGAGCAGTTCTTC.

There are many counts of this clonotype. V is TRBV20-1 and J is TRBJ1-5; D gene unclear. Trimming pared 3 bases from V and 7 bases from J, leaving 19 bases between. The V gene's germline CDR1 is DFQATT and CDR2 SNEGSKA (reference sequence). The CDR3 loop spans 15 amino acids. The CDR3: CSASPGRSLVQPQHF. CDR3 bases: TGCAGTGCTAGTCCCGGACGGTCTTTAGTGCAGCCCCAGCATTTT.

The V and J genes are TRBV6-1 and TRBJ1-2; 10 nucleotides match TRBD1. The germline V gene has CDR1 MNHNS and CDR2 SASEGT. The trim removed 5 bases at V and 8 bases at J, leaving 17 bases unmatched. CDR3 length equals 17 residues. CDR3 sequence reads: CASSKQTGGTRFWGYTF. The DNA for the CDR3 is TGTGCCAGCAGTAAGCAGACAGGGGGCACAAGGTTCTGGGGCTACACCTTC.

This clonotype was counted between two and nine times. The chain uses TRBV5-1 and TRBJ2-2; a possible D gene is TRBD1 (5 bases). This CDR3 is 16 amino acids long. Trimming cost V 6 bases and J 5 bases, with 20 bases left between them. Germline-derived CDR1 and CDR2 are SGHRS and YFSETQ. CDR3 nucleotides: TGCGCCAGCACCCAGTTCCTCGGACAAAATACCGGGGAGCTGTTTTTT. Translated: CASTQFLGQNTGELFF.

V usage is TRBV27 and J usage is TRBJ2-2, with a possible D match to TRBD2 (6 bases). Germline loops: CDR1 MNHEY, CDR2 SMNVEV (reference sequence). The CDR3 covers 13 residues. V was shortened by 8 bases and J by 6 bases, with 13 bases between the two germline ends. CDR3 loop: CASAGYGAGELFF. As DNA, the CDR3 is TGTGCCAGCGCGGGGTACGGGGCCGGGGAGCTGTTTTTT.

This clonotype has at least ten counts. The gene calls are TRBV12-3 or TRBV12-4 and TRBJ2-2, with no clear D. V shed 4 bases and J shed 3 bases, with 21 bases lying between them. This CDR3 region has 18 residues. In DNA, the CDR3 is TGTGCCAGCAGTTCCGCCGTAGAGCCGGCCATTTACACCGGGGAGCTGTTTTTT. Encoded protein: CASSSAVEPAIYTGELFF.

This clonotype was seen at least ten times. This chain connects TRBV4-3 to TRBJ2-3, with 8 bases fitting TRBD2. Germline V lookup: CDR1 LGHNA, CDR2 YSLEER. CDR3 length: 14 amino acids. Trimming removed 4 bases from V and 6 bases from J; junction bases left unmatched: 6. The CDR3 DNA sequence: TGCGCCAGCAGCCCCCGGGGGGGGGAGGATACGCAGTATTTT. Protein product: CASSPRGGEDTQYF.

At least ten counts were recorded for this clonotype. The chain has TRBV20-1 and TRBJ2-2; 10 bases agree with TRBD2. CDR1 DFQATT and CDR2 SNEGSKA come from the germline V gene (reference sequence). Unmatched junction bases numbered 8, after V lost 4 bases and J lost 3 bases. The CDR3 totals 16 residues. This CDR3 reads CSATSGGAPDTGELFF. The CDR3 nucleotides are TGCAGTGCTACGAGCGGGGGGGCTCCGGACACCGGGGAGCTGTTTTTT.